This T cell receptor beta chain was obtained from a study of neurological immune-mediated disorders. This clonotype was counted ten times or more. MiXCR, run by TCRdb on the 5' RACE reads, gives a single entry per CDR3 protein. The sample holds 50,000 to 70,000 distinct CDR3 sequences, approximately 11% seen once. Germline CDR1 is DFQATT and CDR2 is SNEGSKA (reference sequence). The ends were cut back, 5 bases at V and 6 bases at J, with 20 bases in the middle. The CDR3 runs to 14 residues. The sequencing input was PBMCs. The V and J genes are TRBV20-1 and TRBJ2-7; either TRBD1 or TRBD2 may fit D (7 bases each). This TCR derives from a woman in her fifties or sixties with HTLV-1-associated myelopathy (HAM/TSP). CDR3 in amino acids: CSAWGGTDRAEQYF. CDR3 nucleotide sequence: TGCAGTGCTTGGGGGGGGACCGACAGGGCCGAGCAGTACTTC.